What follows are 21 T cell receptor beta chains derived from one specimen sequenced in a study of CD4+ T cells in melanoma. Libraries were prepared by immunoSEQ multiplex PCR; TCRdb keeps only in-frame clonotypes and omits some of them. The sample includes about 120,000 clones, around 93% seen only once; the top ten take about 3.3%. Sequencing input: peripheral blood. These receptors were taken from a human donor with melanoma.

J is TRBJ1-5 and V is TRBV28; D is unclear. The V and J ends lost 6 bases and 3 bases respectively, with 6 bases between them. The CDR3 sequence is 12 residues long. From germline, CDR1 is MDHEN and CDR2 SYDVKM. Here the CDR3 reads CASSPHNQPQHF. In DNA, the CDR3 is TGTGCCAGCAGCCCCCACAATCAGCCCCAGCATTTT. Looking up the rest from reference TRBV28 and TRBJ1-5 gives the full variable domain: DVKVTQSSRYLVKRTGEKVFLECVQDMDHENMFWYRQDPGLGLRLIYFSYDVKMKEKGDIPEGYSVSREKKERFSLILESASTNQTSMYLCASSPHNQPQHFGDGTRLSIL.

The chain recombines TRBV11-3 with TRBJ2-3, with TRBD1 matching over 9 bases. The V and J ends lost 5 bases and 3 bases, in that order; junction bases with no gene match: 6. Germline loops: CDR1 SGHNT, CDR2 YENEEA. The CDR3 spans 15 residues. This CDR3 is CASSLTGGGTDTQYF. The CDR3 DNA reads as TGTGCCAGCAGCCTTACAGGGGGCGGGACAGATACGCAGTATTTT.

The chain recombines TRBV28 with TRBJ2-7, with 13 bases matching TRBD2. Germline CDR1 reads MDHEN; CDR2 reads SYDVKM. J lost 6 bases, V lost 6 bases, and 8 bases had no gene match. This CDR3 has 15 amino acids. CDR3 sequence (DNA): TGTGCCAGCAGACCCTGGACTAGCGGGAGTCCCGAGCAGTACTTC. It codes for CASRPWTSGSPEQYF.

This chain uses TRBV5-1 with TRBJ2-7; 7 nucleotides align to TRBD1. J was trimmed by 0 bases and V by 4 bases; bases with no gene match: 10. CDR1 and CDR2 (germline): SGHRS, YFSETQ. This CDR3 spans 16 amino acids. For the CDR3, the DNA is TGCGCCAGCAGCATTCAACCGGGACAGAGCTCCTACGAGCAGTACTTC. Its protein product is CASSIQPGQSSYEQYF. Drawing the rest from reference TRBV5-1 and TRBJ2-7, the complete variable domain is KAGVTQTPRYLIKTRGQQVTLSCSPISGHRSVSWYQQTPGQGLQFLFEYFSETQRNKGNFPGRFSGRQFSNSRSEMNVSTLELGDSALYLCASSIQPGQSSYEQYFGPGTRLTVT.

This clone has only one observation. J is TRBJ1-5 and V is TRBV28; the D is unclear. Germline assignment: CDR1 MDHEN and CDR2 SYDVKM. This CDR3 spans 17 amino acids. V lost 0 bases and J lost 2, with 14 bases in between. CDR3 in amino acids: CASSLWQRQIGNQPQHF. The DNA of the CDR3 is TGTGCCAGCAGTTTATGGCAGCGACAAATTGGCAATCAGCCCCAGCATTTT.

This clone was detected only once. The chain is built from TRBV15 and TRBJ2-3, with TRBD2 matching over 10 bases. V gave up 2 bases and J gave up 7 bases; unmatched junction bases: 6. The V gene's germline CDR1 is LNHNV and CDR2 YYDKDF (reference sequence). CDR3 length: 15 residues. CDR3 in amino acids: CATSRFRGLAYTQYF. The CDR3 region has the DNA TGTGCCACCAGCAGATTCCGGGGACTAGCGTATACGCAGTATTTT.

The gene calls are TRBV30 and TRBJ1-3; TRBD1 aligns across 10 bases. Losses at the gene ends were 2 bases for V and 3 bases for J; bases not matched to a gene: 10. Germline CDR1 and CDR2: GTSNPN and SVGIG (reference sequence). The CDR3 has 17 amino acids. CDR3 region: CAWSHPRDRGIGNTIYF. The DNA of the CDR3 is TGTGCCTGGAGTCACCCGAGGGACAGGGGAATTGGAAACACCATATATTTT.

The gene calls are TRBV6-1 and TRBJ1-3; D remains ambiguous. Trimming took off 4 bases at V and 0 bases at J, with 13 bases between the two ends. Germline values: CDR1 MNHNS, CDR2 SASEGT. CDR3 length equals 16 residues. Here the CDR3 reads CASSVVATNSGNTIYF. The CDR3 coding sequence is TGTGCCAGCAGTGTAGTGGCTACGAACTCTGGAAACACCATATATTTT.

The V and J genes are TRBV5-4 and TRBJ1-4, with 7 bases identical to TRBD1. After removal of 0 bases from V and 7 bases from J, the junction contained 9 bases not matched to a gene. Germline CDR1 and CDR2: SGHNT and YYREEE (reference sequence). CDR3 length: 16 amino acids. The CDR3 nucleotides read TGTGCCAGCAGCTTGGAGGGGGCCTTAAGCGGTGAAAAACTGTTTTTT. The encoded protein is CASSLEGALSGEKLFF. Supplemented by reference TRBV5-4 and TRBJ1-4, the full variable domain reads ETGVTQSPTHLIKTRGQQVTLRCSSQSGHNTVSWYQQALGQGPQFIFQYYREEENGRGNFPPRFSGLQFPNYSSELNVNALELDDSALYLCASSLEGALSGEKLFFGSGTQLSVL.

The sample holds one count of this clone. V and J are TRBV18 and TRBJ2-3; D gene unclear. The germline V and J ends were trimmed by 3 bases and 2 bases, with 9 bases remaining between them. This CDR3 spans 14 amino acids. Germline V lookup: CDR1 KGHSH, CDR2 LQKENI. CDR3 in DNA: TGTGCCAGCTCACCTCTCACAGCCACAGATACGCAGTATTTT. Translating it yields CASSPLTATDTQYF.

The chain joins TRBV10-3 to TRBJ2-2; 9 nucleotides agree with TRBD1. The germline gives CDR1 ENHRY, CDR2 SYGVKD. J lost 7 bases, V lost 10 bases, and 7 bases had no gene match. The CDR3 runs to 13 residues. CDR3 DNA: TGTGCCAGCGGGACAGGGTTAGGCGGGGAGCTGTTTTTT. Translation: CASGTGLGGELFF.

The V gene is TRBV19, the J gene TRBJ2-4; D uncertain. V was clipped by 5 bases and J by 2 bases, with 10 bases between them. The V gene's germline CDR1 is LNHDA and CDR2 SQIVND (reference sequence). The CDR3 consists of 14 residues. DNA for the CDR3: TGTGCCAGTAGTCAGTCTAAATCCAAAAACATTCAGTACTTC. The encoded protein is CASSQSKSKNIQYF.

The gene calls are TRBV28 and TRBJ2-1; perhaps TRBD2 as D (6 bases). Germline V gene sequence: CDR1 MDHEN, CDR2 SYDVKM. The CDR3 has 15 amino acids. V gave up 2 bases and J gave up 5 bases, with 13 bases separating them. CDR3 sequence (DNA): TGTGCCAGCAGTTTAATAGGGACTCAAGACAATGAGCAGTTCTTC. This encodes CASSLIGTQDNEQFF.

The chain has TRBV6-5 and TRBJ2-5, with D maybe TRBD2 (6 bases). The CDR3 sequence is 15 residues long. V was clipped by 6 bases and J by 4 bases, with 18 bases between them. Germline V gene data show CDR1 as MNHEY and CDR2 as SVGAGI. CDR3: CASSRAGTPSETQYF. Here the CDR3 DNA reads TGTGCCAGCAGCCGGGCCGGGACTCCTTCAGAGACCCAGTACTTC.

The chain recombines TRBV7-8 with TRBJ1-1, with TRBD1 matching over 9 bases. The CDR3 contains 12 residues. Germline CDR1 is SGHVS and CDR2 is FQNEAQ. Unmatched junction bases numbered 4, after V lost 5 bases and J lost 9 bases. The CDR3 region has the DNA TGTGCCAGCAGCCAAACAGGGGGCAAAGCTTTCTTT. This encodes CASSQTGGKAFF. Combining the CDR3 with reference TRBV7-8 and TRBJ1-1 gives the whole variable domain GAGVSQSPRYKVAKRGQDVALRCDPISGHVSLFWYQQALGQGPEFLTYFQNEAQLDKSGLPSDRFFAERPEGSVSTLKIQRTQQEDSAVYLCASSQTGGKAFFGQGTRLTVV.

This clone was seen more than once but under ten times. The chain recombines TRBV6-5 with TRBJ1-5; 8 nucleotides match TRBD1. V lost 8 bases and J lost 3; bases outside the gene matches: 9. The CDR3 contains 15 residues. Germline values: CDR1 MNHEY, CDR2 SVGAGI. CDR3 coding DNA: TGTGCCAGCGCTGTGGGACAGGAGGACAATCAGCCCCAGCATTTT. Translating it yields CASAVGQEDNQPQHF.

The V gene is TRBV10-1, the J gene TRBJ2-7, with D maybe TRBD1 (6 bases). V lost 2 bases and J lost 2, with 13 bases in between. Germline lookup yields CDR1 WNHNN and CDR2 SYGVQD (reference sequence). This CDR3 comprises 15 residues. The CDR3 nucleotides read TGCGCCAGCAGTGAGCGAGGGACACCGACCTACGAGCAGTACTTC. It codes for CASSERGTPTYEQYF.

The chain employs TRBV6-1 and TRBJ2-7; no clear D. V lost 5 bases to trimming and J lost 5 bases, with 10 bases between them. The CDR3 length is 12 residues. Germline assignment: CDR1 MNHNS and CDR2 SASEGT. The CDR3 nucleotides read TGTGCCAGCAGTCGCGGACGAGACGAGCAGTACTTC. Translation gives CASSRGRDEQYF.

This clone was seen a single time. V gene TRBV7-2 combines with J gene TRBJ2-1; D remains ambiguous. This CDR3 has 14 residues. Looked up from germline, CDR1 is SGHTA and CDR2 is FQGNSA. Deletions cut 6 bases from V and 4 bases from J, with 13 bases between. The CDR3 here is CASSSLIRYNEQFF. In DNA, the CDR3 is TGTGCCAGCAGTTCCCTTATCAGATACAATGAGCAGTTCTTC.

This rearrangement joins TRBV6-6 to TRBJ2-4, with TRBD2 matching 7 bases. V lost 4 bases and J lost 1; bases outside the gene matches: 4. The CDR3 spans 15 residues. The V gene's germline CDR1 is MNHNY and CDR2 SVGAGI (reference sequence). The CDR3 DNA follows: TGTGCCAGCAGTTCGACAGCGGGGGCCAAAAACATTCAGTACTTC. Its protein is CASSSTAGAKNIQYF.

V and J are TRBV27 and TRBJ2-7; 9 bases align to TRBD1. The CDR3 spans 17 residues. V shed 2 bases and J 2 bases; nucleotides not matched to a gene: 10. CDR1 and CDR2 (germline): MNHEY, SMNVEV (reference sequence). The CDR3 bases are TGTGCCAGCAGTTTAATTCGCGGACAGGGGTGGACCTACGAGCAGTACTTC. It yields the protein CASSLIRGQGWTYEQYF.